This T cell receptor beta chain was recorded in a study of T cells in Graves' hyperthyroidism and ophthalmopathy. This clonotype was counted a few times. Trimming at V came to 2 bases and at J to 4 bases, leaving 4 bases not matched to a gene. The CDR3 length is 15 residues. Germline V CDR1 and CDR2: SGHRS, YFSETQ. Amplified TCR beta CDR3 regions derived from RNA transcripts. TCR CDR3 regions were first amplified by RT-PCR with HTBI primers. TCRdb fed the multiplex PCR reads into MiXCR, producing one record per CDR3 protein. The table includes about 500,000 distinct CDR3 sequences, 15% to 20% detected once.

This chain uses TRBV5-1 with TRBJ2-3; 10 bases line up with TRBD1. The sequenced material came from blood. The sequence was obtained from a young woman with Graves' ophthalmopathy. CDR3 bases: TGCGCCAGCAGCTTCGGGACAGGGGTATCAGATACGCAGTATTTT. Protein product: CASSFGTGVSDTQYF.